Included here is one TCR beta chain sequence, with context. Antigen specificity is unknown. The V gene lost 1 base and the J gene lost 2 bases, with 9 bases spanning the gap. Germline loops: CDR1 SGHRS, CDR2 YFSETQ. This CDR3 region has 14 residues. The sample is drawn from a study of CD8+CD57+ T cells in acquired aplastic anemia. For the study at large: DNA from sorted CD4+ and CD8+ cells averaged roughly 3.2 ug.

Study conclusions and caveats: The same twenty-nine CD8+ CDR3 sequences occurred in patients and in controls.

TCR beta VDJ and CDR3 were profiled, and genomic DNA was the template. One entry per CDR3 protein, called by TCRdb with MiXCR from the reads. The table records 150,000 to 200,000 distinct CDR3 sequences, under 75% of them present only once. This TCR derives from a human donor in good health. J is TRBJ2-5 and V is TRBV5-1; D gene ambiguous. Sequencing was performed on sorted CD4+, CD8+, or CD8+CD57+ T cells (not recorded which) from PBMCs. Here the CDR3 reads CASSLQQLQETQYF. DNA for the CDR3: TGCGCCAGCAGCTTGCAACAGCTACAAGAGACCCAGTACTTC.